The rows below give T cell receptor beta chains drawn from one sample of a study of blood T cell repertoires in COVID-19. The data were produced by immunoSEQ multiplex PCR, yet TCRdb's version contains in-frame clones alone and is incomplete. Among approximately 5,800 clones, 84% were seen once, and the ten largest hold approximately 12%. Sequencing was performed on peripheral blood. The receptors stem from a human donor with active COVID-19. The donor label of this sample is uncertain. CDR3s include the opening cysteine and the closing phenylalanine or tryptophan. The D gene is left open where the match is weak. Clone size is given for some rows only: seen once, a few or many times, or a class if the clone is expanded.

J gene	CDR3 length	D gene	clone size	V gene	CDR3 DNA	CDR3 protein
TRBJ1-5	14	TRBD1	NA	TRBV18	TGTGCCAGCTCACCCACAGGGGCGGTTCAGCCCCAGCATTTT	CASSPTGAVQPQHF
TRBJ2-7	15	TRBD2	NA	TRBV4-2	TGTGCCAGCAGCCATGGACTAGCGGGAGGGTACGAGCAGTACTTC	CASSHGLAGGYEQYF
TRBJ1-1	17	TRBD1	NA	TRBV2	TGTGCCAGCAGGCCGGGACAGGGACGGGCTATGAACACTGAAGCTTTCTTT	CASRPGQGRAMNTEAFF
TRBJ2-7	14	TRBD1	NA	TRBV10-3	TGTGCCATAACACCCCGGGACAGGGGCGTCGAGCAGTACTTC	CAITPRDRGVEQYF
TRBJ1-4	12	NA	NA	TRBV6-5	TGTGCCAGCTCCCAGGGGAATGAAAAACTGTTTTTT	CASSQGNEKLFF
TRBJ2-7	13	TRBD2	NA	TRBV27	TGTGCCAGCAGTCGCGGGAGGGCCTACGAGCAGTACTTC	CASSRGRAYEQYF
TRBJ2-7	14	TRBD1	once	TRBV5-1	TGCGCCAGCAGCTTCAGACAGGGTGCCTACGAGCAGTACTTC	CASSFRQGAYEQYF
TRBJ1-1	13	NA	NA	TRBV28	TGTGCCAGCAGTTTACGGGTGGACACTGAAGCTTTCTTT	CASSLRVDTEAFF
TRBJ2-7	13	NA	NA	TRBV5-1	TGCGCCAGCAGCTCAGGCAGCTCCTACGAGCAGTACTTC	CASSSGSSYEQYF
TRBJ1-1	13	NA	NA	TRBV5-1	TGCGCCAGCAGCTTAACCACCGGCACTGAAGCTTTCTTT	CASSLTTGTEAFF
TRBJ2-7	14	NA	NA	TRBV7-2	TGTGCCAGCAGCCCGGGACACAAAATCTACGAGCAGTACTTC	CASSPGHKIYEQYF
TRBJ1-5	13	NA	NA	TRBV27	TGTGCCAGCAGACAGACAGCTAATCAGCCCCAGCATTTT	CASRQTANQPQHF
TRBJ1-2	13	NA	NA	TRBV7-9	TGTGCCAGCAGCTCCCAGGCAGGGAATGGCTACACCTTC	CASSSQAGNGYTF
TRBJ1-4	16	TRBD1	NA	TRBV19	TGTGCCAGTAGTATTTTTCCGGGACAGCTGAATGAAAAACTGTTTTTT	CASSIFPGQLNEKLFF
TRBJ1-3	14	NA	NA	TRBV4-1	TGCGCCAGCAGCCTCAGATTCTCTGGAAACACCATATATTTT	CASSLRFSGNTIYF
TRBJ1-2	14	NA	NA	TRBV4-1	TGCGCCAGCAGCCAAGATAGCGGGTTCTATGGCTACACCTTC	CASSQDSGFYGYTF
TRBJ1-5	14	TRBD1	NA	TRBV13	TGTGCCAGCAGCTTAGGAGGACAGGGTCAGCCCCAGCATTTT	CASSLGGQGQPQHF
TRBJ1-2	15	TRBD1	NA	TRBV29-1	TGCAGCGTTGAAGATAGGGGGACAGATTCTGGGGGCTACACCTTC	CSVEDRGTDSGGYTF
TRBJ1-6	16	TRBD1	few	TRBV7-2	TGTGCCAGCAGCCCCGCCGGGACAGGAGCCCTTTCACCCCTCCACTTT	CASSPAGTGALSPLHF
TRBJ2-1	13	TRBD2	NA	TRBV27	TGTGCCAGCAGTTTAACGGGGGGGCCACTGCAGTTCTTC	CASSLTGGPLQFF
TRBJ1-1	13	NA	NA	TRBV4-3	TGCGCCAGCAGCCAAGAATTTCCGGGTGAAGCTTTCTTT	CASSQEFPGEAFF
TRBJ1-1	15	NA	NA	TRBV15	TGTGCCACCAGCAGGGCCCAGGGTTCGTACACTGAAGCTTTCTTT	CATSRAQGSYTEAFF
TRBJ2-7	16	TRBD1	NA	TRBV15	TGTGCCACCAGCAGAGAGAGAAGGGGACAGTTCTACGAGCAGTACTTC	CATSRERRGQFYEQYF
TRBJ1-1	14	TRBD1	NA	TRBV25-1	TGTGCCAGCAGTGAGGTAGGGGGCGAGGCTGAAGCTTTCTTT	CASSEVGGEAEAFF
TRBJ1-2	15	TRBD1	few	TRBV28	TGTGCCAGCAGGGAACAGGGGGAGGTGTTTTATGGCTACACCTTC	CASREQGEVFYGYTF
TRBJ1-5	16	NA	NA	TRBV7-8	TGTGCCAGCAGCTTAAGTCAGACAACTAGCAATCAGCCCCAGCATTTT	CASSLSQTTSNQPQHF
TRBJ2-5	15	TRBD1	NA	TRBV6-6	TGTGCCAGCAGCTCCACGACAGGGCCCTACGGGACCCAGTACTTC	CASSSTTGPYGTQYF
TRBJ1-3	16	NA	NA	TRBV4-3	TGCGCCAGCAGCCAAGTTCCAACAGGGTCCGGAAACACCATATATTTT	CASSQVPTGSGNTIYF
TRBJ2-7	15	TRBD2	large	TRBV6-2/TRBV6-3	TGTGCCAGCAGTTACCGGGGACTAGTGAAGTACGAGCAGTACTTC	CASSYRGLVKYEQYF
TRBJ1-4	13	NA	NA	TRBV27	TGTGCCAGCAGTCGCAGACAGTTTGAAAAACTGTTTTTT	CASSRRQFEKLFF
TRBJ1-2	12	NA	NA	TRBV7-2	TGTGCCAGCAGCCTAGACTCAGGGGGCTACACCTTC	CASSLDSGGYTF
TRBJ2-3	16	TRBD1	NA	TRBV5-1	TGCGCCAGCAGCACCCTGGGACAGGGGAGCACAGATACGCAGTATTTT	CASSTLGQGSTDTQYF
TRBJ1-2	12	NA	NA	TRBV30	TGTGCCTACCGGGACACCAACTATGGCTACACCTTC	CAYRDTNYGYTF
TRBJ2-7	14	NA	NA	TRBV30	TGTGCCTGGAGGACCGCGGGGGCGCGGTACGAGCAGTACTTC	CAWRTAGARYEQYF
TRBJ1-2	14	NA	NA	TRBV5-4	TGTGCCAGCAGCTTAGTCCAGGGTCAGGGTGGCTACACCTTC	CASSLVQGQGGYTF
TRBJ2-2	16	NA	NA	TRBV24-1	TGTGCCACCAGTGATTTGGGACAGTACAACACCGGGGAGCTGTTTTTT	CATSDLGQYNTGELFF
TRBJ1-3	15	NA	NA	TRBV5-1	TGCGCCAGCAGCTCCCGGAGCCAGTCTGGAAACACCATATATTTT	CASSSRSQSGNTIYF
TRBJ2-7	18	TRBD2	NA	TRBV5-1	TGCGCCAGCAGCGGCGGGACCGAGGGACTAGCGGGAGCCGGCGAGCAGTACTTC	CASSGGTEGLAGAGEQYF
TRBJ2-3	16	TRBD1	NA	TRBV19	TGTGCCAGTAGTAGCGGGACAGGGCCAAGCACAGATACGCAGTATTTT	CASSSGTGPSTDTQYF
TRBJ2-7	15	TRBD1	NA	TRBV7-9	TGTGCCAGCAGCTTGGGGACAGGGCAATCCTACGAGCAGTACTTC	CASSLGTGQSYEQYF
TRBJ1-6	14	TRBD1	NA	TRBV6-5	TGTGCCAGCAGTTATAACAGGGGCGATTCACCCCTCCACTTT	CASSYNRGDSPLHF
TRBJ1-5	13	NA	few	TRBV3-1/TRBV3-2	TGTGCCAGCAGCTTTCAACAGGGTCAGCCCCAGCATTTT	CASSFQQGQPQHF
TRBJ2-1	12	NA	NA	TRBV15	TGTGCCACCAGCCGCGGGTACAATGAGCAGTTCTTC	CATSRGYNEQFF
TRBJ1-5	13	TRBD1	NA	TRBV5-5	TGTGCCAGCAGCCCCGACAGGGATCAGCCCCAGCATTTT	CASSPDRDQPQHF
TRBJ1-6	16	TRBD1	NA	TRBV7-6	TGTGCCAGCAGCTTAGATCCGGGACAGGGGGCAACGACCCTCCACTTT	CASSLDPGQGATTLHF
TRBJ1-6	15	NA	once	TRBV7-2	TGTGCCAGCAGCATCGTACAGGGAAGGGATTCACCCCTCCACTTT	CASSIVQGRDSPLHF
TRBJ2-1	17	TRBD1	NA	TRBV4-1	TGCGCCAGCAGCCTAACCCTACAGGGGGTATACTACAATGAGCAGTTCTTC	CASSLTLQGVYYNEQFF
TRBJ1-3	13	NA	once	TRBV19	TGTGCCAGCGGAGGAGGCTTTGGAAACACCATATATTTT	CASGGGFGNTIYF